A single sample gave rise to the 20 T cell receptor beta chains below, sequenced in a study of shared clonotypes between healthy human individuals. Only in-frame clones appear in the TCRdb table, and some are missing; sequencing was by immunoSEQ multiplex PCR. The table includes nearly 2 million clones, 85% to 95% detected once. CD45RO-negative, CCR7-positively selected cells formed the naive CD8 fraction, excluding terminally differentiated effector memory CD45RA+ cells. Sequenced sample: naive CD8+ T cells sorted from blood. All receptors derive from a man between 18 and 35 years old in good health.

CDR3 coding DNA: TGTGCCAGCAGCCCGTGGACAGGGCTTAGCACAGATACGCAGTATTTT. Translation: CASSPWTGLSTDTQYF. The rearrangement joins TRBV7-9 to TRBJ2-3; 8 bases match TRBD1. The CDR3 covers 16 residues. V was clipped by 5 bases and J by 0 bases; unmatched bases: 7. The germline V gene has CDR1 SEHNR and CDR2 FQNEAQ (reference sequence). Full variable domain (missing parts from reference TRBV7-9 and TRBJ2-3): DTGVSQNPRHKITKRGQNVTFRCDPISEHNRLYWYRQTLGQGPEFLTYFQNEAQLEKSRLLSDRFSAERPKGSFSTLEIQRTEQGDSAMYLCASSPWTGLSTDTQYFGPGTRLTVL.

The genes are TRBV4-1 and TRBJ1-6; 8 bases map to TRBD1. The ends lost 5 bases at V and 8 bases at J; junction bases unmatched: 14. The CDR3 is 17 amino acids. Germline loops: CDR1 MGHRA, CDR2 YSYEKL. For the CDR3, the DNA is TGCGCCAGCAGCTTAAGGGTGGCGACAGGGGTGGATTCACCCCTCCACTTT. It yields the protein CASSLRVATGVDSPLHF.

The rearrangement joins TRBV15 to TRBJ2-5; the D is unclear. The V gene lost 3 bases and the J gene lost 4 bases, with 9 bases spanning the gap. Germline CDR1 and CDR2: LNHNV and YYDKDF (reference sequence). CDR3 length: 13 residues. Here the CDR3 reads CATSSLWGETQYF. CDR3 sequence (DNA): TGTGCCACCAGCAGCCTGTGGGGAGAGACCCAGTACTTC.

This chain links TRBV6-5 with TRBJ2-1, with a possible D match to TRBD2 (5 bases). Trimming shortened V by 5 bases and J by 3 bases, and 11 bases separated the two germline ends. CDR3 length equals 14 residues. Germline lookup yields CDR1 MNHEY and CDR2 SVGAGI. The DNA for the CDR3 is TGTGCCAGCAGTCTACGGACTTACTACAATGAGCAGTTCTTC. It translates to CASSLRTYYNEQFF.

Details on this clone: The same CDR3 arises from other DNA sequences in this sample as well. The V gene is TRBV20-1, the J gene TRBJ1-2; no definite D call. Trimming removed 6 bases at V and 6 bases at J, with 11 bases between. CDR3 length: 11 amino acids. Germline V gene lookup returns CDR1 DFQATT and CDR2 SNEGSKA (reference sequence). CDR3 in DNA: TGCAGTGCCCGAACTTTGGATGGCTACACCTTC. Translated, it gives CSARTLDGYTF.

CDR3 sequence (DNA): TGTGCCAGCAGCCAGGGGAACGCGCCCTACGAGCAGTACTTC. Translation gives CASSQGNAPYEQYF. V gene TRBV5-6 combines with J gene TRBJ2-7; tentatively, D is TRBD1 (6 bases). In germline, CDR1 is SGHDT, CDR2 YYEEEE. This CDR3 spans 14 amino acids. The V end was cut by 4 bases, the J end by 2 bases, with 13 bases between.

The rearrangement uses TRBV28 and TRBJ2-7, with D tentatively TRBD1 (5 bases). V lost 5 bases, J lost 3 bases, and 11 bases lay in between. The germline gives CDR1 MDHEN, CDR2 SYDVKM. This CDR3 comprises 13 residues. The chain's CDR3 is CASSHDRRYEQYF. CDR3 DNA: TGTGCCAGCAGTCATGACAGACGCTACGAGCAGTACTTC.

A word on this clone: This sample also contains other DNA sequences that code for the same CDR3. CDR3 DNA: TGTGCCAGCAGCTTGGGCGCCGGGAGCTCCTACGAGCAGTACTTC. Its protein is CASSLGAGSSYEQYF. The chain employs TRBV5-4 and TRBJ2-7; weak D call: TRBD2 (6 bases). CDR3 size: 15 residues. Trimming pared 0 bases from V and 0 bases from J, leaving 10 bases between. CDR1 is SGHNT and CDR2 is YYREEE in the germline V gene (reference sequence).

The chain employs TRBV5-1 and TRBJ1-5; D is perhaps TRBD1 (5 bases). The CDR3 covers 21 residues. V lost 3 bases, J lost 1 base, and 29 bases lay in between. CDR1 is SGHRS, CDR2 YFSETQ, per germline. The CDR3: CASSSDGRKQDMVVSNQPQHF. CDR3 in DNA: TGCGCCAGCAGCTCAGACGGACGAAAACAGGATATGGTTGTGAGCAATCAGCCCCAGCATTTT.

The chain recombines TRBV29-1 with TRBJ2-7, with 7 bases matching TRBD2. Unmatched junction bases numbered 14, after V lost 0 bases and J lost 12 bases. Germline CDR1 SQVTM, CDR2 ANQGSEA. This CDR3 spans 14 amino acids. The CDR3 nucleotides are TGCAGCGTTGAAGATGGGGCCTCCAGCGGGGAGGCGTACTTC. This gives the protein CSVEDGASSGEAYF.

The table lists this clone with a count of one. V and J are TRBV18 and TRBJ2-7; D may be TRBD2 (5 bases). V was shortened by 3 bases and J by 2 bases, with 14 bases between the two germline ends. CDR1 and CDR2 from the germline V gene are KGHSH and LQKENI. CDR3 length: 15 residues. CDR3 in DNA: TGTGCCAGCTCACCTGAGGGCCCTCACCCCTACGAGCAGTACTTC. Its translation: CASSPEGPHPYEQYF. Full variable domain (outside the CDR3, taken from reference TRBV18 and TRBJ2-7): NAGVMQNPRHLVRRRGQEARLRCSPMKGHSHVYWYRQLPEEGLKFMVYLQKENIIDESGMPKERFSAEFPKEGPSILRIQQVVRGDSAAYFCASSPEGPHPYEQYFGPGTRLTVT.

This chain connects TRBV6-1 to TRBJ2-2, with TRBD2 matching over 10 bases. J was trimmed by 7 bases and V by 3 bases; bases with no gene match: 8. The germline CDR1 and CDR2 sequences are MNHNS and SASEGT. The CDR3 is 16 amino acids. CDR3: CASSDDVAGGNGELFF. The CDR3 bases are TGTGCCAGCAGTGACGACGTAGCGGGGGGAAACGGGGAGCTGTTTTTT.

The V call is TRBV10-3, the J call TRBJ2-1, with D possibly matching TRBD2 (6 bases). Looked up from germline, CDR1 is ENHRY and CDR2 is SYGVKD. Trimming removed 1 base at V and 0 bases at J, with 7 bases between. The CDR3 contains 15 residues. DNA for the CDR3: TGTGCCATCAGTGAGTGGGGGGACTCCTACAATGAGCAGTTCTTC. It specifies CAISEWGDSYNEQFF.

This chain links TRBV14 with TRBJ1-2; a weak D match, TRBD1 (6 bases). The germline gives CDR1 SGHDN, CDR2 FVKESK. The length of the CDR3 is 13 residues. V was pared by 4 bases and J by 5 bases, with 11 bases between. CDR3 sequence reads: CASSRTDPYGYTF. The CDR3 region has the DNA TGTGCCAGCAGCCGGACAGATCCGTATGGCTACACCTTC. Using reference TRBV14 and TRBJ1-2 for the parts outside the CDR3, the full variable domain is EAGVTQFPSHSVIEKGQTVTLRCDPISGHDNLYWYRRVMGKEIKFLLHFVKESKQDESGMPNNRFLAERTGGTYSTLKVQPAELEDSGVYFCASSRTDPYGYTFGSGTRLTVV.

The genes are TRBV4-1 and TRBJ2-3; D unclear. Per germline, CDR1 MGHRA and CDR2 YSYEKL. This CDR3 region has 16 residues. V dropped 1 base and J dropped 0 bases, with 11 bases sitting between them. This CDR3 reads CASSQVAPSSTDTQYF. CDR3 coding DNA: TGCGCCAGCAGCCAAGTCGCCCCCTCTAGCACAGATACGCAGTATTTT.

Of note for this clone: Distinct nucleotide sequences in the sample also encode this CDR3. The genes are TRBV11-2 and TRBJ2-1; unclear D gene. Looked up from germline, CDR1 is SGHAT and CDR2 is FQNNGV. This CDR3 region has 12 residues. The ends were cut back, 2 bases at V and 4 bases at J, with 3 bases in the middle. CDR3 in DNA: TGTGCCAGCAGCTTACTTTACAATGAGCAGTTCTTC. Protein sequence: CASSLLYNEQFF.

This chain links TRBV7-3 with TRBJ1-2, with TRBD1 matching 9 bases. The trim removed 5 bases at V and 2 bases at J, leaving 6 bases unmatched. Germline V CDR1 and CDR2: SGHTA, FQGTGA. The CDR3 loop spans 15 amino acids. As DNA, the CDR3 is TGTGCCAGCAGCCCTCGGGACAGGGAAAACTATGGCTACACCTTC. It encodes CASSPRDRENYGYTF.

The DNA of the CDR3 is TGCGCCAGCAGTGACTTGGGGGGAGTTCACTACAATGAGCAGTTCTTC. Protein: CASSDLGGVHYNEQFF. This chain connects TRBV10-2 to TRBJ2-1; possible D gene TRBD2, 6 bases. The CDR3 consists of 16 residues. With 3 bases removed from V and 3 bases from J, the gap between germline ends came to 15 bases. CDR1 and CDR2 (germline): WSHSY, SAAADI.

Only one count was recorded for this clone. This chain joins TRBV11-2 and TRBJ1-5, with D possibly matching TRBD1 (6 bases). The CDR3 spans 16 residues. Germline V lookup: CDR1 SGHAT, CDR2 FQNNGV. Trimming removed 1 base from V and 4 bases from J, with 14 bases in between. The CDR3 DNA is TGTGCCAGCAGCTTAGGTCCGGGGGCCGGTAATCAGCCCCAGCATTTT. Amino acids: CASSLGPGAGNQPQHF. Full variable domain (missing parts from reference TRBV11-2 and TRBJ1-5): EAGVAQSPRYKIIEKRQSVAFWCNPISGHATLYWYQQILGQGPKLLIQFQNNGVVDDSQLPKDRFSAERLKGVDSTLKIQPAKLEDSAVYLCASSLGPGAGNQPQHFGDGTRLSIL.

The rearrangement joins TRBV6-1 to TRBJ1-4; 12 nucleotides agree with TRBD1. Germline-derived CDR1 and CDR2 are MNHNS and SASEGT. The V segment lost 2 bases and the J segment 8 bases; nucleotides outside the gene matches: 9. The CDR3 has 17 amino acids. The CDR3 here is CASSEPRDRGRREKLFF. CDR3 coding DNA: TGTGCCAGCAGTGAACCCCGGGACAGGGGGCGAAGGGAAAAACTGTTTTTT.